The T cell receptor beta chain described here comes from a study of radiotherapy plus CTLA-4 blockade in lung cancer. Whole-study context: Objective responses were observed in approximately 20% of patients, and disease control was achieved by 30% to 35%.

The protocol was immunoSEQ multiplex PCR, while the TCRdb copy is restricted to in-frame clones and leaves out a portion. The repertoire consists of roughly 100,000 clones, with approximately 80% occurring once and the leading ten covering roughly 23%. Comment on this clone: Its matching antigen is unknown.

The study's findings and limits: Reports state that early shifts in blood T cell clones, with interferon-beta, best predicted response. Peripheral blood showed expansion of tumor-derived TCR clones after radiotherapy and ipilimumab.

Ipilimumab CTLA-4 blockade and focal radiation were given to patients with chemo-refractory metastatic non-small-cell lung cancer. The sequences come from peripheral blood, collected from a patient treated with radiotherapy plus ipilimumab. This TCR was recovered from a human donor with non-small cell lung cancer that progressed on radiotherapy plus ipilimumab.

Here the CDR3 reads CSVVVSSYEQYV. As DNA, the CDR3 is TGCAGCGTTGTCGTGAGTTCCTACGAGCAGTACGTC. This rearrangement joins TRBV29-1 to TRBJ2-7; D is uncertain. Germline V gives CDR1 SQVTM, CDR2 ANQGSEA. This CDR3 is 12 amino acids long. Trimming cost V 4 bases and J 1 base, with 8 bases left between them.